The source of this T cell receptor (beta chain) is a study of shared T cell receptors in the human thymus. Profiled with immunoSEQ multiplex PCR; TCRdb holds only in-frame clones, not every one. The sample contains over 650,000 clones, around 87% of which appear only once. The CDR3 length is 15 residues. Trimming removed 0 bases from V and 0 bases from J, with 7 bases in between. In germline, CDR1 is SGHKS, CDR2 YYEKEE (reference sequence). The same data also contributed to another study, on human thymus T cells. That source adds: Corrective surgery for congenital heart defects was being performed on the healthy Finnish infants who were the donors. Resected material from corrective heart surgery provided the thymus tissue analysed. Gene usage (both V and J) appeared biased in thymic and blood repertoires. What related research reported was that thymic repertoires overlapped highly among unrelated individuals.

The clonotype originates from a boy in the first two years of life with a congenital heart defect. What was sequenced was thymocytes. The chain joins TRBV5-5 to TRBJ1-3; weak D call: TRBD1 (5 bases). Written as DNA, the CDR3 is TGTGCCAGCAGCTTGGTCAGGGACTCTGGAAACACCATATATTTT. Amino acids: CASSLVRDSGNTIYF.